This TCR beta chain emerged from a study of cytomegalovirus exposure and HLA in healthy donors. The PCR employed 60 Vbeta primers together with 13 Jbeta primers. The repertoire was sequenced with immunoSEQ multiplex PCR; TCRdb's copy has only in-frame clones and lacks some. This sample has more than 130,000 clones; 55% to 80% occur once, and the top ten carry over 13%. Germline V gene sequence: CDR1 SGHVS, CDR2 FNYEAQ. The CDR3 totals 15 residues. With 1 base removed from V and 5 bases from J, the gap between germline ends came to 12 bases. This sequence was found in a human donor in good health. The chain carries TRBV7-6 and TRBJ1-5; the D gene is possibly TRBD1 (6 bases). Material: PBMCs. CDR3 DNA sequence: TGTGCCAGCAGCTTAGGGGCAGGGGACGATCAGCCCCAGCATTTT. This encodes CASSLGAGDDQPQHF.